This note documents a single T cell receptor beta chain sequence. What it binds is unknown. The sample comes from a study of T-cell reconstitution after alpha-beta-depleted transplantation in children. Broader study findings: Elevated TCRbeta diversity at day 60 was traced, in some patients, to surviving recipient T cells and thymic progenitors. T-cell counts and diversity at one year post-transplant came mainly from newly produced T cells. There were reportedly several hundred expanded graft clones from which alpha-beta T cells came about two months after transplant.

As it was prepared, the TCRbeta library received unique molecular identifiers. From the PCR reads, TCRdb called clonotypes with MiXCR, one entry per CDR3 protein. The table has some 840,000 distinct CDR3 sequences, 16% seen once. Trimming took 4 bases from V and 5 from J; bases not matched to a gene: 18. The CDR3 length is 19 residues. Looked up from germline, CDR1 is MGHDK and CDR2 is SYGVNS. This sample comprised PBMCs, mostly from graft donor cells, obtained 360 days after TCRalphabeta/CD19-depleted stem cell transplant. This chain joins TRBV25-1 and TRBJ2-1; TRBD1 agrees at 9 bases. The receptor was isolated from a male patient under 18 who had a stem cell transplant for acute lymphoblastic leukemia, so the T cells may come from the graft donor. In DNA form, the CDR3 reads TGTGCCAGCAGTGGTTGGACAGGGGATTCCAAAATTCTAAACAATGAGCAGTTCTTC. Protein sequence: CASSGWTGDSKILNNEQFF.